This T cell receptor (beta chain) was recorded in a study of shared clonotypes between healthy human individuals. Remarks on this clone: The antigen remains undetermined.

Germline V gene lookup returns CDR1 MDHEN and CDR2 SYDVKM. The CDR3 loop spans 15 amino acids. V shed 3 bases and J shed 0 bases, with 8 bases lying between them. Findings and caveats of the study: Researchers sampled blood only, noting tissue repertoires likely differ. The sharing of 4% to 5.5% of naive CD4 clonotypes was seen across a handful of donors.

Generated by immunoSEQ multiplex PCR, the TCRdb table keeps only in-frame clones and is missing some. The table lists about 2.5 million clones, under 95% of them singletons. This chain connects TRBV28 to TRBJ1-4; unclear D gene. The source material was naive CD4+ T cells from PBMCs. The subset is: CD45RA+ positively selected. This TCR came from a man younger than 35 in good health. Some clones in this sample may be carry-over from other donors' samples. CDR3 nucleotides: TGTGCCAGCAGTTTTAATACGGCAACTAATGAAAAACTGTTTTTT. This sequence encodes CASSFNTATNEKLFF. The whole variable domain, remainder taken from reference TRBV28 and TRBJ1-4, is DVKVTQSSRYLVKRTGEKVFLECVQDMDHENMFWYRQDPGLGLRLIYFSYDVKMKEKGDIPEGYSVSREKKERFSLILESASTNQTSMYLCASSFNTATNEKLFFGSGTQLSVL.